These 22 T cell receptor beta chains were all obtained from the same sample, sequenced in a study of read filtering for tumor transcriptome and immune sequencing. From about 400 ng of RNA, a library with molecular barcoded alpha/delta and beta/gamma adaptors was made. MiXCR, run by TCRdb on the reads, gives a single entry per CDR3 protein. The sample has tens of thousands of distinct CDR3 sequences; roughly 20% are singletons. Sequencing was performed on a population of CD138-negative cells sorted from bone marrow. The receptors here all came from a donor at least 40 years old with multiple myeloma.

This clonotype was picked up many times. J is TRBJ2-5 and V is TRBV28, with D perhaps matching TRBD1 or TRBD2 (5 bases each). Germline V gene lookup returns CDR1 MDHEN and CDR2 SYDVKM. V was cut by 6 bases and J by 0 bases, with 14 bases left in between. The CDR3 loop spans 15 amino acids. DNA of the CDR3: TGTGCCAGCAGGCTACAGGACTCGTACCAAGAGACCCAGTACTTC. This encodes CASRLQDSYQETQYF.

In nucleotides, the CDR3 is TGTGCCACCAGTCGAGGGGGGATTTACAATGAGCAGTTCTTC. Translating it yields CATSRGGIYNEQFF. This sequence joins TRBV24-1 and TRBJ2-1; perhaps D is TRBD1 or TRBD2 (6 bases each). Germline CDR1 KGHDR, CDR2 SFDVKD. The CDR3 sequence is 14 residues long. V lost 6 bases and J lost 4, with 12 bases in between.

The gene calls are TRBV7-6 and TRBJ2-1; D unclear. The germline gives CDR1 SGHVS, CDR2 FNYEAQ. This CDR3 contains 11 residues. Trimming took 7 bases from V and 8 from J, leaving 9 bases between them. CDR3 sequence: CASTVADEQFF. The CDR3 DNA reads TGTGCCAGCACCGTTGCGGATGAGCAGTTCTTC. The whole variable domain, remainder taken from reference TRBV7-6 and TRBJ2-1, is GAGVSQSPRYKVTKRGQDVALRCDPISGHVSLYWYRQALGQGPEFLTYFNYEAQQDKSGLPNDRFSAERPEGSISTLTIQRTEQRDSAMYRCASTVADEQFFGPGTRLTVL.

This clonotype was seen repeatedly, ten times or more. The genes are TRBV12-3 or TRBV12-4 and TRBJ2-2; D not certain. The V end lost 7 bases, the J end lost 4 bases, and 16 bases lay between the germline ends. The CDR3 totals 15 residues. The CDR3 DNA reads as TGTGCCAGCACCTTAATCGCTGGGGTCACCGGGGAGCTGTTTTTT. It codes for CASTLIAGVTGELFF.

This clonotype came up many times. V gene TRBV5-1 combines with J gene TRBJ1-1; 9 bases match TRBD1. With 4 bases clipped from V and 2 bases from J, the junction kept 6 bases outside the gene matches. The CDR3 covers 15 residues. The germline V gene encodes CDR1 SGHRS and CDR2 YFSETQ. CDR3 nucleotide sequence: TGCGCCAGCAGCGGACCGGGACAGGGAAACACTGAAGCTTTCTTT. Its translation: CASSGPGQGNTEAFF.

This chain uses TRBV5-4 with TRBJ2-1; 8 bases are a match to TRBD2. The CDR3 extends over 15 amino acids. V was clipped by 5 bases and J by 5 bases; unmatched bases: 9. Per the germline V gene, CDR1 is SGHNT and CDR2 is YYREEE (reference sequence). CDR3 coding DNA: TGTGCCAGCAGAACTGACATAGCGGGGAACAATGAGCAGTTCTTC. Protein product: CASRTDIAGNNEQFF.

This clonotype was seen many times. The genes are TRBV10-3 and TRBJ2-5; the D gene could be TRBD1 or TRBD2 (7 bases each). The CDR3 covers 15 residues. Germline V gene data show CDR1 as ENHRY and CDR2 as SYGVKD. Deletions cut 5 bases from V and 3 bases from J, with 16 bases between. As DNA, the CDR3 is TGTGCCATCAGTCCGAACAGGGGAGGGAAAGAGACCCAGTACTTC. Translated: CAISPNRGGKETQYF.

In DNA, the CDR3 is TGCGCCATCTTGGACAGGGCCTATGGCTACACCTTC. It specifies CAILDRAYGYTF. The chain carries TRBV10-2 and TRBJ1-2, with 8 bases lining up with TRBD1. The CDR3 totals 12 residues. J gave up 4 bases and V 10 bases, and 5 bases lay outside the gene matches. Germline loops: CDR1 WSHSY, CDR2 SAAADI.

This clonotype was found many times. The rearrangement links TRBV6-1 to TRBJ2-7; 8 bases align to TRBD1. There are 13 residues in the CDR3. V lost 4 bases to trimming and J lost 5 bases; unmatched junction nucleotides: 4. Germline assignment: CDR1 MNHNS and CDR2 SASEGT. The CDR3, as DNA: TGTGCCAGCAGTGTTAACAGGGGGAACGAGCAGTACTTC. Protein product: CASSVNRGNEQYF.

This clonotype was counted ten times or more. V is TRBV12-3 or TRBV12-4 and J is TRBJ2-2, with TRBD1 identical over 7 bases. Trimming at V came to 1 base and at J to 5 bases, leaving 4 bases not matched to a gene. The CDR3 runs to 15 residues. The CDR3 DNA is TGTGCCAGCAGTTTAGAGGGGGCCGGAACCGGGGAGCTGTTTTTT. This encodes CASSLEGAGTGELFF.

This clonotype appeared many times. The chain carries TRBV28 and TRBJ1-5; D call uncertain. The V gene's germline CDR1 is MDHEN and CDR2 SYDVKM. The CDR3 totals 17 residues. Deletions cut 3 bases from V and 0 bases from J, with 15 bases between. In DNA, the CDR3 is TGTGCCAGCAGTTTTGAGGGTAGGATCGATAGCAATCAGCCCCAGCATTTT. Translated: CASSFEGRIDSNQPQHF.

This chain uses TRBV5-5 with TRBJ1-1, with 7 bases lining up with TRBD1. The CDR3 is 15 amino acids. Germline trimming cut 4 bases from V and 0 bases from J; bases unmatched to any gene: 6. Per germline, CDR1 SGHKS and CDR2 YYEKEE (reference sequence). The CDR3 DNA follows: TGTGCCAGCAGCGGACAGGTTAACATGAACACTGAAGCTTTCTTT. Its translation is CASSGQVNMNTEAFF.

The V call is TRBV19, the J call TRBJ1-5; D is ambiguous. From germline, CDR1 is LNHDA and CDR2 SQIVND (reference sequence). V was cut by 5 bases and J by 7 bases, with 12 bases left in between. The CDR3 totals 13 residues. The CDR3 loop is CASSLSRAQPQHF. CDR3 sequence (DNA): TGTGCCAGTAGTCTCTCAAGAGCCCAGCCCCAGCATTTT.

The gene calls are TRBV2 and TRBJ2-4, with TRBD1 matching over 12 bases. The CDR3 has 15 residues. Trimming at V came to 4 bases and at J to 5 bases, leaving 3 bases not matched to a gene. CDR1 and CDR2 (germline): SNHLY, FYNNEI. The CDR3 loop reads CASSGDRGPENIQYF. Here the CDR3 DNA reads TGTGCCAGCAGTGGGGACAGGGGGCCGGAAAACATTCAGTACTTC.

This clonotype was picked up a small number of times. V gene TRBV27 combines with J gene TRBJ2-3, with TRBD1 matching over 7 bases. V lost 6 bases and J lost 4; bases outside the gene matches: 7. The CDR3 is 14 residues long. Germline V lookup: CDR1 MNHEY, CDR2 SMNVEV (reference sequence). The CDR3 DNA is TGTGCCAGCAGAAGGGGACAGTCGGCAGATACGCAGTATTTT. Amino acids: CASRRGQSADTQYF.

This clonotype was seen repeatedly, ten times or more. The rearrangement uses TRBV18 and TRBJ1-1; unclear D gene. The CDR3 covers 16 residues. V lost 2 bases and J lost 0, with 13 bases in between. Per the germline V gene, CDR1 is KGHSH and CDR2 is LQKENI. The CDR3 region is CASSPSGSGLNTEAFF. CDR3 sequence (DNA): TGTGCCAGCTCACCAAGCGGGTCGGGATTGAACACTGAAGCTTTCTTT. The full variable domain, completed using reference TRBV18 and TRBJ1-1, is NAGVMQNPRHLVRRRGQEARLRCSPMKGHSHVYWYRQLPEEGLKFMVYLQKENIIDESGMPKERFSAEFPKEGPSILRIQQVVRGDSAAYFCASSPSGSGLNTEAFFGQGTRLTVV.

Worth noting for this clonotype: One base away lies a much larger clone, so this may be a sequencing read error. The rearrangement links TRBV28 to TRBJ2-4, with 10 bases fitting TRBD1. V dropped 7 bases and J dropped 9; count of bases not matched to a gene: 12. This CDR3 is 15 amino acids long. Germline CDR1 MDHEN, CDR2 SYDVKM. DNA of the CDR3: TGTGCCAGCACCTCCCCGGGACAGGGGTCAACCATTCAGTACTTC. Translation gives CASTSPGQGSTIQYF. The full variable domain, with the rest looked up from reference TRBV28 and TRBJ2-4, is DVKVTQSSRYLVKRTGEKVFLECVQDMDHENMFWYRQDPGLGLRLIYFSYDVKMKEKGDIPEGYSVSREKKERFSLILESASTNQTSMYLCASTSPGQGSTIQYFGAGTRLSVL.

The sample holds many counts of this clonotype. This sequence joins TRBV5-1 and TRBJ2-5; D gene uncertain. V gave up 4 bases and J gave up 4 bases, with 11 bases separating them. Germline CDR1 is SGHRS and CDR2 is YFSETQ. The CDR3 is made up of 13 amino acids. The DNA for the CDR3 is TGCGCCAGCAGCCCCTTCGAAGGAGAGACCCAGTACTTC. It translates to CASSPFEGETQYF.

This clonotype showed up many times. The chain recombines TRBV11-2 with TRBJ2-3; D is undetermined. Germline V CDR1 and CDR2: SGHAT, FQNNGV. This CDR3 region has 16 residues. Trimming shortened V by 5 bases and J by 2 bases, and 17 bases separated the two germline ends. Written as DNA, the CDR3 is TGTGCCAGCAGCCCCTCGGTCACGAAACCCACAGATACGCAGTATTTT. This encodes CASSPSVTKPTDTQYF.

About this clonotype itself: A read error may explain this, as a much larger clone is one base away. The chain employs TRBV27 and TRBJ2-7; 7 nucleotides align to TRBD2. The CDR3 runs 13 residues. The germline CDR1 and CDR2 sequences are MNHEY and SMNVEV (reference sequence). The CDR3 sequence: CASSTGLYYEQCF. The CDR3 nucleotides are TGTGCCAGCAGTACGGGACTATACTACGAGCAGTGCTTC.

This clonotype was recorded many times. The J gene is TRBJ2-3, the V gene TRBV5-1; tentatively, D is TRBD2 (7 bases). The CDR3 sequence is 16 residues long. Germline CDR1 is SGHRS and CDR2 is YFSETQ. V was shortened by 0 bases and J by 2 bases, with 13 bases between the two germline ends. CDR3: CASSLAGGLSTDTQYF. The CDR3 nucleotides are TGCGCCAGCAGCTTGGCCGGGGGGCTCTCCACAGATACGCAGTATTTT.

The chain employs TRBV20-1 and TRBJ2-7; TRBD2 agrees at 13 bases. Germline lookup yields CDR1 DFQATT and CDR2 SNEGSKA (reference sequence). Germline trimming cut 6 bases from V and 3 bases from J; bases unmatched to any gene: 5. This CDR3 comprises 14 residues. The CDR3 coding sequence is TGCAGTGCGACTAGCGGGGGGACCCTCTACGAGCAGTACTTC. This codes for CSATSGGTLYEQYF.